The 24 T cell receptor beta chains presented below share a single source sample, sequenced in a study of long-term antiretroviral therapy in people with HIV. immunoSEQ v3.0 was run at survey level. Assay: immunoSEQ multiplex PCR; the TCRdb copy retains only in-frame clones and omits some. This table has roughly 23,000 clones, about nine tenths appearing once. Sample: unsorted PBMCs, taken 1.8 years before starting antiretroviral therapy. Source of these receptors: a woman between 25 and 40 years old with HIV.

V and J are TRBV5-6 and TRBJ2-7; TRBD2 agrees at 13 bases. Germline CDR1 and CDR2: SGHDT and YYEEEE. The V segment lost 3 bases and the J segment 5 bases; nucleotides outside the gene matches: 5. The CDR3 extends over 15 amino acids. CDR3 DNA: TGTGCCAGCAGCTGGGGACTAGCGGGGATGCACGAGCAGTACTTC. This sequence encodes CASSWGLAGMHEQYF.

The chain uses TRBV6-6 and TRBJ1-1, with 7 bases aligning to TRBD1. The CDR3 loop spans 13 amino acids. Germline lookup yields CDR1 MNHNY and CDR2 SVGAGI (reference sequence). V lost 7 bases, J lost 5 bases, and 7 bases stayed unmatched. The CDR3, as DNA: TGTGCCAGCAAAGACAGGGTTGATACTGAAGCTTTCTTT. Its translation: CASKDRVDTEAFF.

This chain's CDR3 is CASSSDTEAFF. The CDR3 coding sequence is TGTGCCAGCAGTTCCGACACTGAAGCTTTCTTT. This chain links TRBV6-6 with TRBJ1-1; D unclear. V was trimmed by 4 bases and J by 3 bases, leaving 3 bases between them. The CDR3 consists of 11 residues. In germline, CDR1 is MNHNY, CDR2 SVGAGI (reference sequence).

The chain combines TRBV2 with TRBJ1-3; TRBD1 matches at 9 bases. Germline lookup yields CDR1 SNHLY and CDR2 FYNNEI. The V gene end was trimmed by 6 bases and the J gene end by 7 bases; junction bases not matched to a gene: 7. The CDR3 totals 14 residues. CDR3: CASRQDRGDNTIYF. The CDR3 nucleotides read TGTGCCAGCAGGCAAGACAGGGGGGACAACACCATATATTTT.

V is TRBV19 and J is TRBJ1-1, with D unresolved. This CDR3 comprises 14 residues. V lost 3 bases and J 5 bases, leaving 13 bases between the germline ends. CDR1 and CDR2 (germline): LNHDA, SQIVND (reference sequence). CDR3 protein: CASSIGVGNTEAFF. CDR3 nucleotides: TGTGCCAGTAGTATTGGGGTCGGGAATACTGAAGCTTTCTTT.

The chain is built from TRBV9 and TRBJ2-3; D uncertain. The V and J ends lost 1 base and 2 bases respectively, with 11 bases between them. Germline V gene data show CDR1 as SGDLS and CDR2 as YYNGEE. The CDR3 extends over 15 amino acids. In nucleotides, the CDR3 is TGTGCCAGCAGCGTAAGCCCAGCCTACACAGATACGCAGTATTTT. It specifies CASSVSPAYTDTQYF. Together with reference TRBV9 and TRBJ2-3, the CDR3 gives the full variable domain: DSGVTQTPKHLITATGQRVTLRCSPRSGDLSVYWYQQSLDQGLQFLIQYYNGEERAKGNILERFSAQQFPDLHSELNLSSLELGDSALYFCASSVSPAYTDTQYFGPGTRLTVL.

The chain is built from TRBV4-2 and TRBJ1-1; D unclear. Between the trimmed V and J ends, which lost 4 bases and 1 base, there was a span of 7 bases. The CDR3 is 13 amino acids. The germline V gene encodes CDR1 LGHNA and CDR2 YNFKEQ. The CDR3 loop reads CASSRRGNTEAFF. The CDR3 DNA follows: TGTGCCAGCAGCCGACGGGGGAACACTGAAGCTTTCTTT.

This sequence joins TRBV6-6 and TRBJ2-3, with D tentatively TRBD2 (6 bases). Trimming took off 10 bases at V and 2 bases at J, with 13 bases between the two ends. Germline assignment: CDR1 MNHNY and CDR2 SVGAGI (reference sequence). CDR3 length: 13 amino acids. For the CDR3, the DNA is TGTGCCACTTCCATAGCGGACACAGATACGCAGTATTTT. Amino acids: CATSIADTDTQYF.

The rearrangement uses TRBV4-1 and TRBJ2-1, with 8 bases matching TRBD2. Trimming removed 0 bases from V and 13 bases from J; junction bases left unmatched: 20. Germline CDR1 is MGHRA and CDR2 is YSYEKL. The CDR3 is 18 residues long. The DNA of the CDR3 is TGCGCCAGCAGCCAAGAAGGCCTGTCCGGGGGGGCCTCTGACCCCCAGTTCTTC. Residues: CASSQEGLSGGASDPQFF.

The V call is TRBV4-1, the J call TRBJ1-2, with D perhaps TRBD1 (6 bases). In germline, CDR1 is MGHRA, CDR2 YSYEKL. V lost 1 base and J lost 4, with 19 bases in between. This CDR3 spans 17 amino acids. In DNA form, the CDR3 reads TGCGCCAGCAGCCAAGGGAAGGGTGGGGGGGCTGGCTATGGCTACACCTTC. It is translated as CASSQGKGGGAGYGYTF.

This rearrangement joins TRBV19 to TRBJ2-1, with 7 bases identical to TRBD2. The CDR3 contains 14 residues. V trimming: 3 bases; J trimming: 9 bases; junction bases outside the gene matches: 8. Germline V gene sequence: CDR1 LNHDA, CDR2 SQIVND (reference sequence). Here the CDR3 reads CASSISPGGGEQFF. CDR3 bases: TGTGCCAGTAGTATCTCCCCGGGAGGAGGTGAGCAGTTCTTC.

This chain joins TRBV21-1 and TRBJ2-7; no DNA check was done on the table's D call, TRBD2. TRBV21-1 is listed as a pseudogene. This CDR3 comprises 16 residues. CDR3 sequence reads: CASSKGGPVNPYEQYV. The CDR3 nucleotides are TGTGCCAGCAGCAAAGGCGGGCCGGTTAACCCCTACGAGCAGTACGTC.

V gene TRBV5-1 combines with J gene TRBJ1-1; TRBD1 matches at 9 bases. CDR1 is SGHRS and CDR2 is YFSETQ in the germline V gene. CDR3 length: 14 residues. Unmatched junction bases numbered 6, after V lost 4 bases and J lost 5 bases. The CDR3 reads CASSPGQGGTEAFF. The DNA for the CDR3 is TGCGCCAGCAGCCCGGGACAGGGAGGAACTGAAGCTTTCTTT.

CDR3 DNA: TGTGCCATCAGTGACGGAAGGGACAGGGGTAAGGGCTACACCTTC. This gives the protein CAISDGRDRGKGYTF. This chain links TRBV10-3 with TRBJ1-2; 10 positions match TRBD1. Trimming removed 3 bases from V and 8 bases from J; junction bases left unmatched: 9. The V gene's germline CDR1 is ENHRY and CDR2 SYGVKD. This CDR3 region has 15 residues.

This clone has just one count. V is TRBV6-1 and J is TRBJ2-3; weak D call: TRBD2 (7 bases). V shed 6 bases and J shed 6 bases, with 16 bases lying between them. There are 14 residues in the CDR3. Looked up from germline, CDR1 is MNHNS and CDR2 is SASEGT. The CDR3: CASSEGGARDTQYF. The CDR3 DNA reads as TGTGCCAGCAGCGAGGGGGGGGCGAGGGATACGCAGTATTTT.

CDR3 DNA: TGTGCCAGTAGTTCTACACTCCAGCCCCAGCATTTT. It encodes CASSSTLQPQHF. The chain combines TRBV19 with TRBJ1-5; D unresolved. This CDR3 is 12 amino acids long. Germline CDR1 LNHDA, CDR2 SQIVND (reference sequence). Trimming pared 5 bases from V and 7 bases from J, leaving 9 bases between.

The rearrangement uses TRBV4-1 and TRBJ1-1, with D maybe TRBD1 (5 bases). There are 14 residues in the CDR3. The germline V gene encodes CDR1 MGHRA and CDR2 YSYEKL. Trimming left V 1 base short and J 5 bases short, with 11 bases between. CDR3 sequence: CASSQVRALTEAFF. The CDR3 bases are TGCGCCAGCAGCCAAGTCAGGGCTTTAACTGAAGCTTTCTTT.

The chain combines TRBV27 with TRBJ2-7; D is ambiguous. V lost 3 bases and J 2 bases, leaving 11 bases between the germline ends. The germline V gene encodes CDR1 MNHEY and CDR2 SMNVEV (reference sequence). This CDR3 has 14 amino acids. In nucleotides, the CDR3 is TGTGCCAGCAGTTTCATATCTTCCCCCTACGAGCAGTACTTC. Translation: CASSFISSPYEQYF.

The J gene is TRBJ2-2, the V gene TRBV19; 8 nucleotides line up with TRBD2. CDR1 LNHDA and CDR2 SQIVND come from the germline V gene (reference sequence). Trimming took 5 bases from V and 8 from J; bases not matched to a gene: 10. The CDR3 length is 15 residues. The CDR3 reads CASSPPGTSIGELFF. Written as DNA, the CDR3 is TGTGCCAGTAGTCCGCCCGGGACTAGTATAGGGGAGCTGTTTTTT.

The rearrangement links TRBV5-1 to TRBJ2-5; 7 bases map to TRBD2. V gave up 0 bases and J gave up 1 base; unmatched junction bases: 3. The CDR3 length is 15 residues. Germline loops: CDR1 SGHRS, CDR2 YFSETQ. CDR3 nucleotides: TGCGCCAGCAGCTTGGGAGCGGGGCCCCAAGAGACCCAGTACTTC. It is translated as CASSLGAGPQETQYF.

This clone was seen a handful of times. The V and J genes are TRBV19 and TRBJ1-5, with D perhaps TRBD1 (5 bases). Per the germline V gene, CDR1 is LNHDA and CDR2 is SQIVND (reference sequence). The ends were cut back, 7 bases at V and 0 bases at J, with 16 bases in the middle. This CDR3 region has 16 residues. The CDR3 DNA sequence: TGTGCCAGTAATCGGGGCGCAGATCTTAGCAATCAGCCCCAGCATTTT. Its protein product is CASNRGADLSNQPQHF.

The V call is TRBV21-1, the J call TRBJ2-7. TRBV21-1 counts as a pseudogene. CDR3 size: 20 residues. CDR3 region: CASSKDIWLRTLTPVYEQYF. The CDR3 DNA reads TGTGCCAGCAGCAAAGATATTTGGCTTAGGACGTTAACGCCGGTCTACGAGCAGTACTTC.

The chain couples TRBV6-7 to TRBJ2-3; TRBD1 matches 9 bases. TRBV6-7 is an open reading frame whose function is uncertain. This CDR3 has 18 residues. V shed 0 bases, J shed 0 bases, and the junction held 7 bases outside the gene matches. The CDR3 here is CASSYSGTGWTSTDTQYF. The DNA of the CDR3 is TGTGCCAGCAGTTACTCGGGGACAGGGTGGACTAGCACAGATACGCAGTATTTT.

The chain is built from TRBV7-2 and TRBJ2-1, with D possibly TRBD2 on 7 matching bases. V was clipped by 0 bases and J by 9 bases, with 21 bases between them. CDR3 length: 17 amino acids. CDR1 and CDR2 from the germline V gene are SGHTA and FQGNSA. The CDR3 nucleotides read TGTGCCAGCAGCTTAGCGGGACCTGGTGGGGGGGCAGGTGAGCAGTTCTTC. Translation gives CASSLAGPGGGAGEQFF.